The present entry profiles one T cell receptor beta chain with its context. The target antigen is unknown. This sample's time point: week 35, safety follow-up. The content of each vaccine dose was 300 ug of mutant IDH1 20-mer peptide, and topical imiquimod accompanied it. The table came from immunoSEQ multiplex PCR; TCRdb's copy has only in-frame clones and leaves some out. The sample holds around 60,000 clones; roughly 81% are singletons and the top ten take 5% to 7%. The germline V and J ends were trimmed by 10 bases and 5 bases, with 18 bases remaining between them. CDR1 and CDR2 from the germline V gene are MDHEN and SYDVKM. The CDR3 is made up of 13 amino acids. The data were taken from a study of a mutant IDH1 vaccine in newly diagnosed glioma.

The sample in question was PBMCs, obtained from a glioma patient whose treatment included an IDH1 peptide vaccine. The origin of this receptor is a man aged 35 to 55 with glioma. The gene calls are TRBV28 and TRBJ2-7; no clear D. The CDR3 coding sequence is TGTGCCACCACGGGCAATCTCCGGGACGAGCAGTACTTC. It translates to CATTGNLRDEQYF.